The 17 T cell receptor beta chains below were found in one sample sequenced in a study of TIL therapy for anti-PD-1-resistant metastatic lung cancer (dated by TCRdb to the early 2020s). Using bias-controlled multiplex PCR with the immunoSEQ v3 hsTCRB kit, the TCR beta CDR3 regions were amplified from genomic DNA. TCRdb took this table from immuneACCESS and kept in-frame rearrangements with V and J called. Such tables lack part of the clones; where checked against another copy, unresolved V genes explain under half of the gap, and the rest is unexplained. Across this sample there are 16,000 or so clones, with roughly 72% seen only once. Of the sample, 36% falls within the top ten clones. The time point tag for this specimen amounts to: pre-treatment sample, taken before nivolumab and TIL therapy. The sequencing used blood, collected at baseline. Receptors were obtained from a person aged 25-85 years with non-small cell lung cancer.

The chain joins TRBV28 to TRBJ2-7, with a tentative D call TRBD2 (7 bases). Germline V gene lookup returns CDR1 MDHEN and CDR2 SYDVKM. The CDR3 consists of 15 residues. Trimming stripped 5 bases from V and 1 base from J, with 15 bases between. The CDR3 sequence is CASSPGGTTSYEQYF. DNA for the CDR3: TGTGCCAGCAGTCCCGGGGGGACAACATCCTACGAGCAGTACTTC.

This clone came up a few times. The CDR3 nucleotides read TGTGCCAGCAGCTTAGACTCGAACACTGAAGCTTTCTTT. Protein sequence: CASSLDSNTEAFF. The chain carries TRBV7-6 and TRBJ1-1; D uncertain. Trimming removed 1 base from V and 1 base from J, with 4 bases in between. This CDR3 is 13 amino acids long. CDR1 SGHVS and CDR2 FNYEAQ come from the germline V gene.

This clone was counted between two and nine times. This chain links TRBV6-5 with TRBJ2-7, with D perhaps TRBD2 (5 bases). Germline V gives CDR1 MNHEY, CDR2 SVGAGI. The V and J ends lost 2 bases and 10 bases respectively, with 18 bases between them. The length of the CDR3 is 14 residues. CDR3 amino acids: CASSYEGLLTTQYF. CDR3 in DNA: TGTGCCAGCAGTTACGAAGGCCTACTGACTACCCAGTACTTC.

This clone is labeled as medium-sized. The chain carries TRBV5-1 and TRBJ2-4, with D possibly TRBD1 on 5 matching bases. V was shortened by 0 bases and J by 1 base, with 14 bases between the two germline ends. CDR1 SGHRS and CDR2 YFSETQ come from the germline V gene. The CDR3 loop spans 17 amino acids. The CDR3 spells CASSLEAGFVAKNIQYF. The DNA for the CDR3 is TGCGCCAGCAGCTTGGAGGCAGGGTTCGTGGCCAAAAACATTCAGTACTTC.

The J gene is TRBJ1-6, the V gene TRBV11-3; 7 bases are shared with TRBD1. This CDR3 region has 14 residues. CDR1 is SGHNT and CDR2 is YENEEA in the germline V gene. V lost 6 bases and J lost 10; bases outside the gene matches: 9. The CDR3 protein is CASREGTVDSPLHF. CDR3 DNA: TGTGCCAGCAGAGAAGGGACAGTCGACTCACCCCTCCACTTT.

The chain employs TRBV10-3 and TRBJ2-5; 7 bases are a match to TRBD1. Trimming at V came to 5 bases and at J to 4 bases, leaving 10 bases not matched to a gene. The CDR3 is 15 amino acids. Germline V gene data show CDR1 as ENHRY and CDR2 as SYGVKD. Here the CDR3 reads CAISTTGTVGETQYF. CDR3 sequence (DNA): TGTGCCATCAGTACCACCGGGACAGTGGGAGAGACCCAGTACTTC.

The CDR3 DNA sequence: TGTGCCAGCAGCTTTCCGGGACGGAGCTCTGGAAACACCATATATTTT. It codes for CASSFPGRSSGNTIYF. The rearrangement joins TRBV13 to TRBJ1-3; possible D gene TRBD1, 5 bases. The V end was cut by 3 bases, the J end by 0 bases, with 12 bases between. CDR1 and CDR2 from the germline V gene are PRHDT and FYEKMQ (reference sequence). CDR3 length: 16 residues. Looking up the rest from reference TRBV13 and TRBJ1-3 gives the full variable domain: AAGVIQSPRHLIKEKRETATLKCYPIPRHDTVYWYQQGPGQDPQFLISFYEKMQSDKGSIPDRFSAQQFSDYHSELNMSSLELGDSALYFCASSFPGRSSGNTIYFGEGSWLTVV.

Judged by abundance, this clone is medium-sized. The chain uses TRBV7-2 and TRBJ2-5, with D possibly called TRBD1 or TRBD2 (6 bases each). V lost 1 base, J lost 5 bases, and 14 bases lay in between. This CDR3 has 15 amino acids. CDR1 and CDR2 (germline): SGHTA, FQGNSA. The CDR3 nucleotides read TGTGCCAGCAGCTTAGGGGACGGGGGCGGCGAGACCCAGTACTTC. Its protein is CASSLGDGGGETQYF.

V gene TRBV6-1 combines with J gene TRBJ1-2, with TRBD1 matching over 8 bases. Germline V gene sequence: CDR1 MNHNS, CDR2 SASEGT. CDR3 length equals 13 residues. Germline trimming cut 5 bases from V and 7 bases from J; bases unmatched to any gene: 6. CDR3 protein: CASSLTGVGGYTF. The CDR3 coding sequence is TGTGCCAGCAGTCTGACAGGGGTTGGTGGCTACACCTTC.

The rearrangement joins TRBV5-1 to TRBJ1-1; tentatively, D is TRBD1 (5 bases). Trimming pared 1 base from V and 5 bases from J, leaving 18 bases between. Germline V gives CDR1 SGHRS, CDR2 YFSETQ. There are 16 residues in the CDR3. The CDR3 region is CASSLFPGASGTEAFF. Written as DNA, the CDR3 is TGCGCCAGCAGCTTGTTTCCCGGGGCATCAGGGACTGAAGCTTTCTTT.

This clone was seen only a few times. The chain uses TRBV6-5 and TRBJ2-5; a weak D match, TRBD2 (5 bases). The V gene lost 0 bases and the J gene lost 7 bases, with 12 bases spanning the gap. Germline assignment: CDR1 MNHEY and CDR2 SVGAGI. CDR3 size: 14 residues. The CDR3 coding sequence is TGTGCCAGCAGTTACTCCCCTGACGGAGGGACCCAGTACTTC. It specifies CASSYSPDGGTQYF.

This clone turned up a few times. The CDR3 bases are TGTGCCAGCAGCTGTACCGACAGGGAACGCGAGCAGTACTTC. This encodes CASSCTDREREQYF. The gene calls are TRBV5-7 and TRBJ2-7; 7 bases map to TRBD1. TRBV5-7 is recorded as an ORF, its role being uncertain. Trimming cost V 3 bases and J 6 bases; bases outside gene matches: 9. The CDR3 is 14 amino acids.

The chain links TRBV6-4 to TRBJ2-5, with TRBD1 matching over 10 bases. CDR1 and CDR2 (germline): MRHNA, SNTAGT. V lost 2 bases and J lost 6; bases outside the gene matches: 12. This CDR3 is 17 amino acids long. The CDR3 DNA sequence: TGTGCCAGCAGTGACCCTAGAGGACAGGGGGTGTTGAAGACCCAGTACTTC. This sequence encodes CASSDPRGQGVLKTQYF.

This clone has only one observation. The chain is built from TRBV14 and TRBJ2-2; the D gene could be TRBD1 or TRBD2 (5 bases each). The CDR3 is 16 residues long. Germline lookup yields CDR1 SGHDN and CDR2 FVKESK. Trimming pared 4 bases from V and 0 bases from J, leaving 12 bases between. The CDR3 nucleotides read TGTGCCAGCAGCCGAGTCGGGACCGCGAACACCGGGGAGCTGTTTTTT. Translation: CASSRVGTANTGELFF. The variable domain in full, completed from reference TRBV14 and TRBJ2-2, reads EAGVTQFPSHSVIEKGQTVTLRCDPISGHDNLYWYRRVMGKEIKFLLHFVKESKQDESGMPNNRFLAERTGGTYSTLKVQPAELEDSGVYFCASSRVGTANTGELFFGEGSRLTVL.

This chain connects TRBV5-1 to TRBJ2-2; TRBD2 is a possible D gene (6 bases). The CDR3 is 15 amino acids. CDR1 SGHRS and CDR2 YFSETQ come from the germline V gene. Trimming left V 2 bases short and J 2 bases short, with 10 bases between. The CDR3 coding sequence is TGCGCCAGCAGCTTCGGGACTCTAAACACCGGGGAGCTGTTTTTT. It translates to CASSFGTLNTGELFF.

V is TRBV19 and J is TRBJ1-2; D may be TRBD1 (6 bases). Germline V gene lookup returns CDR1 LNHDA and CDR2 SQIVND (reference sequence). V lost 3 bases to trimming and J lost 3 bases, with 17 bases between them. The CDR3 contains 16 residues. The CDR3 DNA reads TGTGCCAGTAGTATTAATCGTGGCAGGGGTGACTATGGCTACACCTTC. Residues: CASSINRGRGDYGYTF.

The chain employs TRBV6-5 and TRBJ1-1; 10 bases align to TRBD1. The junction had 7 bases not matched to a gene; V was cut back by 7 bases and J by 2 bases. Germline V gives CDR1 MNHEY, CDR2 SVGAGI. The CDR3 spans 15 residues. The CDR3 DNA reads TGTGCCAGCACCGGGACAGGGGACTTCAACACTGAAGCTTTCTTT. Translating it yields CASTGTGDFNTEAFF.